This T cell receptor beta chain originates from a study of blood T cell repertoires in COVID-19. At the level of the study: Samples taken during acute and convalescent COVID-19 were collected in the United States, Italy and Spain. Sample material is recorded as cDNA or gDNA derived from T cells, B-cell-depleted T cells, or PBMCs.

The authors' processing: The assay estimated nucleated cells by amplifying reference gene primers. Produced via immunoSEQ multiplex PCR; TCRdb's table is partial and in-frame only. That table furnishes V, J and clone size, whereas the DNA furnished D and trimming. Of tens of thousands of clones listed, 75% to 85% are singletons. Per the germline V gene, CDR1 is SGHRS and CDR2 is YFSETQ. The CDR3 runs 15 residues. With V trimmed by 0 bases and J by 2 bases, 1 base remained unmatched. This clone was detected once. Sequencing was done on a sample of peripheral blood. The clonotype was recovered from a human donor in a cohort sampled during active COVID-19. V and J are TRBV5-1 and TRBJ2-5; 10 bases match TRBD1. The CDR3 is CASSLGTGGQETQYF. The DNA of the CDR3 is TGCGCCAGCAGCTTGGGGACAGGGGGACAAGAGACCCAGTACTTC. Supplemented by reference TRBV5-1 and TRBJ2-5, the full variable domain reads KAGVTQTPRYLIKTRGQQVTLSCSPISGHRSVSWYQQTPGQGLQFLFEYFSETQRNKGNFPGRFSGRQFSNSRSEMNVSTLELGDSALYLCASSLGTGGQETQYFGPGTRLLVL.